Listed below are T cell receptor beta chains from one sample, sequenced in a study of blood T cell repertoires in COVID-19. Generated by immunoSEQ multiplex PCR, the TCRdb table keeps only in-frame clones and is missing some. The sample has almost 55,000 clones, roughly 84% seen once. Sequenced: peripheral blood. The receptor set was obtained from a man aged 45-65 years with active COVID-19. CDR3s leave out the opening cysteine and the closing phenylalanine or tryptophan.

V gene | CDR3 protein
TRBV24-1 | ATSETGSGGYNEQF
TRBV19 | ASSIAGTYYGYT
TRBV7-3 | ASSLMGGRDQPQH
TRBV4-2 | ASSQAGTTGYGYT
TRBV5-1 | ASNQGGSELYT
TRBV7-9 | ASSQSRTGSNQPQH
TRBV10-2 | ASSERSGTEAF
TRBV28 | ASSFGRGYGYT
TRBV7-2 | ASSLGAGLGGAF
TRBV14 | ASSRGVLYEQY
TRBV30 | AWSAMDSSGGYT
TRBV19 | ASSERRGNTEAF
TRBV27 | ASSGTRTSGRYLQETQY
TRBV29-1 | SVIPGGSGYT
TRBV19 | ASSLLVGTDTQY
TRBV7-8 | ASSLTRDRANYEQY
TRBV19 | ASSTGLAGEQF
TRBV19 | ASNQGTEETQY
TRBV4-1 | ASSHSGDAFSYNEQF
TRBV5-1 | ASSQEAGVQETQY
TRBV7-3 | ASSPRGQETQY
TRBV28 | ASSLLGASNQPQH
TRBV28 | ASSSRTGSYEQY
TRBV23-1 | ASSQWGQRQETQY
TRBV25-1 | ASSYRTNEKLF
TRBV5-5 | ASSLGGTGNQRKLF
TRBV20-1 | SADRGTEAF
TRBV7-2 | ASSARPPGGPVNEQF
TRBV7-9 | ASSLETGLPYGYT
TRBV11-3 | ASSPRVAGAVYNEQF
TRBV7-9 | ASSLTGTNEKLF
TRBV2 | ASSEGQGGNYGYT
TRBV7-2 | ASSLVGTGGGYNYGYT
TRBV19 | ASSRQGVDSPLH
TRBV4-2 | ASSQEGSGGAISFYEQY
TRBV27 | ASSSTGQGYTEAF
TRBV7-2 | ASSLQGYEQY
TRBV5-4 | ASSPPPGTENYEQY
TRBV6-6 | ASSPGVAGGRTNTGELF
TRBV18 | ASSPDGLAGGEQY
TRBV7-2 | ASSSSGRAGELF
TRBV2 | ASSIGQTSEAF
TRBV7-2 | ASNPLGSSYNEQF
TRBV3-1/TRBV3-2 | ASSPRTGELF
TRBV6-5 | ASSRGYEQY
TRBV9 | ASSVWSGRVLDNEQF
TRBV24-1 | ATKSQGQGNTGELF